The 6 T cell receptor beta chains presented below share a single source sample, sequenced in a study of cytotoxic CD8 clonotypes in ibrutinib-treated CLL (dated by TCRdb to the early 2020s). Per the publication, the time point label means: approximately 2 years on ibrutinib. Library preparation was by the immunoSEQ multiplex PCR assay. TCRdb holds this immuneACCESS table with in-frame rearrangements only. Some clones are missing; in checked studies, unresolved V genes explain under half, and the rest has no known cause. Recorded for this sample are roughly 24,000 clones; roughly 68% of them occurred a single time. The ten largest make up around 30% of the sample. This specimen was PBMCs, taken after 24 months of ibrutinib treatment. The receptors originated from a human donor with chronic lymphocytic leukemia.

This clone is labeled as medium-sized (0.01 to 0.1%). The genes are TRBV27 and TRBJ1-6, with a weak D call TRBD1 (5 bases). This CDR3 is built from 14 residues. Germline V lookup: CDR1 MNHEY, CDR2 SMNVEV (reference sequence). V was trimmed by 4 bases and J by 7 bases, leaving 11 bases between them. The CDR3 DNA reads as TGTGCCAGCAGTTCTTGGGACTCCAATTCACCCCTCCACTTT. This encodes CASSSWDSNSPLHF.

The gene calls are TRBV11-2 and TRBJ1-2, with D tentatively TRBD1 (6 bases). V was clipped by 0 bases and J by 8 bases, with 19 bases between them. The CDR3 is made up of 16 amino acids. Germline-derived CDR1 and CDR2 are SGHAT and FQNNGV. The CDR3 nucleotides read TGTGCCAGCAGCTTAGATCTGGCAGGGGAAGGGAGAGGCTACACCTTC. Protein sequence: CASSLDLAGEGRGYTF.

The V call is TRBV5-6, the J call TRBJ2-3; D remains unclear. Germline CDR1 SGHDT, CDR2 YYEEEE. V gave up 3 bases and J gave up 1 base, with 15 bases separating them. There are 16 residues in the CDR3. The CDR3 region has the DNA TGTGCCAGCAGCTACTCCGTAGGGTTGGGCACAGATACGCAGTATTTT. Translated, it gives CASSYSVGLGTDTQYF. The full variable domain, in which reference TRBV5-6 and TRBJ2-3 provide the parts outside the CDR3, is DAGVTQSPTHLIKTRGQQVTLRCSPKSGHDTVSWYQQALGQGPQFIFQYYEEEERQRGNFPDRFSGHQFPNYSSELNVNALLLGDSALYLCASSYSVGLGTDTQYFGPGTRLTVL.

This clone appeared a single time. The CDR3 nucleotides are TGTGCCAGCAGCTTGACCTTCTCTGGAAACACCATATATTTT. Its translation is CASSLTFSGNTIYF. The chain couples TRBV5-5 to TRBJ1-3; D remains ambiguous. Germline V CDR1 and CDR2: SGHKS, YYEKEE (reference sequence). The V gene lost 1 base and the J gene lost 0 bases, with 5 bases spanning the gap. The length of the CDR3 is 14 residues. The whole variable domain, filled in from reference TRBV5-5 and TRBJ1-3, reads DAGVTQSPTHLIKTRGQQVTLRCSPISGHKSVSWYQQVLGQGPQFIFQYYEKEERGRGNFPDRFSARQFPNYSSELNVNALLLGDSALYLCASSLTFSGNTIYFGEGSWLTVV.

A few counts support this clone. The rearrangement joins TRBV10-1 to TRBJ1-5; 8 bases are a match to TRBD1. V was clipped by 0 bases and J by 6 bases; unmatched bases: 1. Germline V gene lookup returns CDR1 WNHNN and CDR2 SYGVQD (reference sequence). CDR3 length equals 14 residues. CDR3 residues: CASSESTGGQPQHF. The CDR3 nucleotides are TGCGCCAGCAGTGAGTCCACAGGGGGTCAGCCCCAGCATTTT.

This clone was seen only a few times. The chain combines TRBV14 with TRBJ1-2; D not certain. The germline V and J ends were trimmed by 1 base and 4 bases, with 7 bases remaining between them. This CDR3 has 13 residues. The germline V gene has CDR1 SGHDN and CDR2 FVKESK. The CDR3 region is CASSQVLLYGYTF. The DNA of the CDR3 is TGTGCCAGCAGCCAAGTACTTCTCTATGGCTACACCTTC.